The T cell receptor (beta chain) described here comes from a study of CD8 T cells in Susac syndrome. RNA totalling about 0.45 to 1 ug underwent reverse transcription with random hexamers. Multiplex PCR with immunoSEQ amplified the TCR beta CDR3 across 54 Vbeta and 13 Jbeta. From the immunoSEQ multiplex PCR reads, TCRdb called clonotypes with MiXCR, one entry per CDR3 protein. The sample has roughly 170,000 distinct CDR3 sequences, over 85% seen once; the top ten hold roughly 0.097%. V gave up 2 bases and J gave up 3 bases; unmatched junction bases: 2. The germline V gene has CDR1 SGHTA and CDR2 FQGTGA. The CDR3 is made up of 14 amino acids.

Source material: CD4+ T cells from PBMCs. The sequence was collected from a human donor with multiple sclerosis. The gene calls are TRBV7-3 and TRBJ1-1, with 8 nucleotides matching TRBD1. CDR3 loop: CASSLQGADTEAFF. For the CDR3, the DNA is TGTGCCAGCAGCTTACAGGGGGCGGACACTGAAGCTTTCTTT.